This paragraph reports one TCR beta chain. The antigen remains unidentified. Clones were read by immunoSEQ multiplex PCR, and TCRdb kept only the in-frame ones, dropping some. The sample carries 6,000 or so clones, around 90% recorded once. The CDR3 totals 14 residues. V dropped 7 bases and J dropped 2; count of bases not matched to a gene: 7. Germline V gene data show CDR1 as MGHDK and CDR2 as SYGVNS. These data come from a study of immune cell composition in non-small cell lung cancer. Study-wide background: Tumours were mainly lung adenocarcinoma or squamous cell carcinoma.

Normal lung was taken at the farthest possible site, at least 3 cm from tumour. Points from the study as a whole: Tumour TCR-beta clonality showed no significant link to smoking pack-years.

The chain combines TRBV25-1 with TRBJ2-7, with TRBD1 matching over 8 bases. The sample consisted of non-adjacent lung tissue. This clonotype was obtained from a human donor with non-small cell lung cancer. CDR3 protein: CASTADRAPYEQYF. DNA for the CDR3: TGTGCCAGCACCGCGGACAGGGCCCCCTACGAGCAGTACTTC.